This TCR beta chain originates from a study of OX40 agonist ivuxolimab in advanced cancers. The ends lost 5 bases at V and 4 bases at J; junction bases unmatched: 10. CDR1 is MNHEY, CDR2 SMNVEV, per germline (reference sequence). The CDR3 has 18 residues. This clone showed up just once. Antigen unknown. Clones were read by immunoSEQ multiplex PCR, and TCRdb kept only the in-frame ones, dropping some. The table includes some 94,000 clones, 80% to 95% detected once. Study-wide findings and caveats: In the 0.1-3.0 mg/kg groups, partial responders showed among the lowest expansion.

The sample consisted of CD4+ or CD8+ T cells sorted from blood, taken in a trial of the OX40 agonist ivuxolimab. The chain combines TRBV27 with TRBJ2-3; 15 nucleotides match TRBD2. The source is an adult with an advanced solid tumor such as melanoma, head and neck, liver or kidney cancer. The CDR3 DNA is TGTGCCAGCAGTCCCCTAGGACTAGCGGGGGGGCCTGCAGATACGCAGTATTTT. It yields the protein CASSPLGLAGGPADTQYF.